Below, 23 T cell receptor beta chains from the same sample are listed, as sequenced in a study of cytomegalovirus exposure and HLA in healthy donors. In the PCR, 60 Vbeta and 13 Jbeta primers were used. The assay was immunoSEQ multiplex PCR, and TCRdb's table has in-frame clones only and misses some. The data show about 100,000 clones, roughly three quarters seen once. The sequencing sample was made of PBMCs. The receptors were sampled from a female donor in good health and CMV-seropositive.

The chain carries TRBV28 and TRBJ1-5, with 10 bases lining up with TRBD1. Germline assignment: CDR1 MDHEN and CDR2 SYDVKM. The CDR3 loop spans 16 amino acids. With V trimmed by 6 bases and J by 8 bases, 13 bases remained unmatched. Here the CDR3 reads CASSVGRGTGVKPQHF. The CDR3 nucleotides are TGTGCCAGCAGCGTGGGGAGGGGGACAGGGGTGAAGCCCCAGCATTTT.

A note on this clone: The junction differs from germline at one of its ends, possibly a read error. The rearrangement links TRBV25-1 to TRBJ2-4; TRBD2 aligns across 10 bases. This CDR3 contains 15 residues. CDR1 and CDR2 (germline): MGHDK, SYGVNS. Here the CDR3 DNA reads TGTGCCAGTGGGGGCAGAGCGGGAGGGAGGAACAGTCAGTACTTC. Its translation: CASGGRAGGRNSQYF.

V and J are TRBV6-1 and TRBJ1-4; TRBD1 aligns across 7 bases. The V and J ends lost 5 bases and 7 bases, in that order; junction bases with no gene match: 7. This CDR3 has 14 residues. Germline lookup yields CDR1 MNHNS and CDR2 SASEGT. CDR3 bases: TGTGCCAGCAGTACACGACAGGGCGGTGAAAAACTGTTTTTT. It yields the protein CASSTRQGGEKLFF.

The V and J genes are TRBV7-6 and TRBJ2-2; no firm D call. The CDR3 runs to 14 residues. Trimming took 0 bases from V and 5 from J, leaving 7 bases between them. Germline V lookup: CDR1 SGHVS, CDR2 FNYEAQ. The CDR3 loop reads CASSLATGTGELFF. The CDR3 DNA reads as TGTGCCAGCAGCTTAGCGACCGGGACCGGGGAGCTGTTTTTT. The full variable domain, with the rest looked up from reference TRBV7-6 and TRBJ2-2, is GAGVSQSPRYKVTKRGQDVALRCDPISGHVSLYWYRQALGQGPEFLTYFNYEAQQDKSGLPNDRFSAERPEGSISTLTIQRTEQRDSAMYRCASSLATGTGELFFGEGSRLTVL.

Here the CDR3 DNA reads TGTGCCAGCAGCCGTATTAGCGGGTTGAGCACAGATACGCAGTATTTT. Encoded protein: CASSRISGLSTDTQYF. The V gene is TRBV5-4, the J gene TRBJ2-3, with 7 bases that match TRBD2. The CDR3 spans 16 residues. The junction had 8 bases not matched to a gene; V was cut back by 4 bases and J by 0 bases. The germline V gene has CDR1 SGHNT and CDR2 YYREEE (reference sequence).

This clone was observed a handful of times. The gene calls are TRBV7-2 and TRBJ2-7; weak D call: TRBD2 (6 bases). V was trimmed by 1 base and J by 0 bases, leaving 10 bases between them. The CDR3 is 15 amino acids. The germline V gene has CDR1 SGHTA and CDR2 FQGNSA. Here the CDR3 reads CASSLEWDSSYEQYF. The CDR3 DNA reads TGTGCCAGCAGCTTAGAATGGGACTCCTCCTACGAGCAGTACTTC. The full variable domain, in which reference TRBV7-2 and TRBJ2-7 provide the parts outside the CDR3, is GAGVSQSPSNKVTEKGKDVELRCDPISGHTALYWYRQSLGQGLEFLIYFQGNSAPDKSGLPSDRFSAERTGGSVSTLTIQRTQQEDSAVYLCASSLEWDSSYEQYFGPGTRLTVT.

The J gene is TRBJ2-3, the V gene TRBV5-4; the D gene is possibly TRBD2 (6 bases). Germline lookup yields CDR1 SGHNT and CDR2 YYREEE (reference sequence). The CDR3 has 16 residues. The V end lost 4 bases, the J end lost 2 bases, and 17 bases lay between the germline ends. The CDR3 coding sequence is TGTGCCAGCAGCCGCCGTTCAGGGCGGGACACAGATACGCAGTATTTT. It specifies CASSRRSGRDTDTQYF.

This clone has a single count. The rearrangement joins TRBV11-2 to TRBJ2-2; the D gene is possibly TRBD1 (5 bases). Trimming took off 4 bases at V and 4 bases at J, with 10 bases between the two ends. Germline V gene sequence: CDR1 SGHAT, CDR2 FQNNGV. This CDR3 is 14 amino acids long. CDR3 nucleotides: TGTGCCAGCAGCTCCCTCGACAGCACCGGGGAGCTGTTTTTT. It yields the protein CASSSLDSTGELFF.

The chain combines TRBV6-4 with TRBJ2-1; no clear D gene. The ends were cut back, 3 bases at V and 10 bases at J, with 16 bases in the middle. Per germline, CDR1 MRHNA and CDR2 SNTAGT. The CDR3 contains 14 residues. The CDR3 sequence is CASSELLGGGEQFF. For the CDR3, the DNA is TGTGCCAGCAGTGAACTACTGGGTGGTGGGGAGCAGTTCTTC.

This clone was detected only once. The genes are TRBV6-6 and TRBJ2-5; 8 nucleotides match TRBD1. Trimming at V came to 5 bases and at J to 2 bases, leaving 1 base not matched to a gene. Germline V CDR1 and CDR2: MNHNY, SVGAGI (reference sequence). The CDR3 extends over 13 amino acids. CDR3 bases: TGTGCCAGCAGTCGGGACAGGCAAGAGACCCAGTACTTC. It codes for CASSRDRQETQYF.

This chain uses TRBV6-6 with TRBJ2-6; no reliable D call. V was trimmed by 0 bases and J by 1 base, leaving 7 bases between them. CDR1 and CDR2 (germline): MNHNY, SVGAGI (reference sequence). CDR3 length: 16 amino acids. CDR3 sequence (DNA): TGTGCCAGCAGTTACTCGAGGAAATCTGGGGCCAACGTCCTGACTTTC. This codes for CASSYSRKSGANVLTF.

The chain carries TRBV7-8 and TRBJ2-3, with 8 nucleotides matching TRBD2. This CDR3 contains 15 residues. Germline lookup yields CDR1 SGHVS and CDR2 FQNEAQ. Unmatched junction bases numbered 4, after V lost 0 bases and J lost 5 bases. CDR3 nucleotides: TGTGCCAGCAGCTTAGCCGCGGGAGGTGTAGATACGCAGTATTTT. It translates to CASSLAAGGVDTQYF.

This sequence joins TRBV5-6 and TRBJ1-3; D gene uncertain. The CDR3 contains 16 residues. Trimming took off 2 bases at V and 0 bases at J, with 12 bases between the two ends. Germline CDR1 and CDR2: SGHDT and YYEEEE. CDR3 DNA: TGTGCCAGCAGCTTAGGTTTCGGGAGCTCTGGAAACACCATATATTTT. It yields the protein CASSLGFGSSGNTIYF. The variable domain in full, completed from reference TRBV5-6 and TRBJ1-3, reads DAGVTQSPTHLIKTRGQQVTLRCSPKSGHDTVSWYQQALGQGPQFIFQYYEEEERQRGNFPDRFSGHQFPNYSSELNVNALLLGDSALYLCASSLGFGSSGNTIYFGEGSWLTVV.

The chain carries TRBV9 and TRBJ1-1; D gene uncertain. V shed 4 bases and J shed 0 bases, with 13 bases lying between them. The CDR3 loop spans 15 amino acids. Germline-derived CDR1 and CDR2 are SGDLS and YYNGEE. CDR3 sequence reads: CASSSRRDMNTEAFF. In DNA form, the CDR3 reads TGTGCCAGCAGCTCCCGGAGGGATATGAACACTGAAGCTTTCTTT.

The chain combines TRBV23-1 with TRBJ2-3, with D possibly TRBD2 on 6 matching bases. TRBV23-1 is sorted into the ORF group, with uncertain function. CDR3 length: 15 amino acids. The V and J ends lost 6 bases and 1 base respectively, with 14 bases between them. CDR3: CASSLVSSGTDTQYF. In nucleotides, the CDR3 is TGCGCCAGCAGCCTTGTCTCTAGCGGCACAGATACGCAGTATTTT.

The rearrangement links TRBV7-2 to TRBJ1-2; 8 nucleotides align to TRBD1. The V gene end was trimmed by 8 bases and the J gene end by 0 bases; junction bases not matched to a gene: 11. CDR1 and CDR2 from the germline V gene are SGHTA and FQGNSA. CDR3 length equals 16 residues. The CDR3 DNA reads TGTGCCAGCCGCAGACAGGGGCTGGAAGCTAACTATGGCTACACCTTC. Translated, it gives CASRRQGLEANYGYTF.

The rearrangement joins TRBV19 to TRBJ1-1; 7 bases align to TRBD1. The CDR3 runs 19 residues. Germline V gene data show CDR1 as LNHDA and CDR2 as SQIVND (reference sequence). J gave up 0 bases and V 0 bases, and 13 bases lay outside the gene matches. The CDR3, as DNA: TGTGCCAGTAGTATAGATCTTCGAAGACAGGGCGTCATGAACACTGAAGCTTTCTTT. Protein product: CASSIDLRRQGVMNTEAFF.

This rearrangement joins TRBV9 to TRBJ2-7; 10 bases line up with TRBD2. V trimming: 1 base; J trimming: 2 bases; junction bases outside the gene matches: 3. The germline V gene encodes CDR1 SGDLS and CDR2 YYNGEE. This CDR3 comprises 15 residues. The CDR3 sequence is CASSVRSGGPYEQYF. The CDR3 DNA is TGTGCCAGCAGCGTACGTAGCGGGGGGCCCTACGAGCAGTACTTC.

This clone was counted a single time. The gene calls are TRBV5-6 and TRBJ2-1, with D possibly matching TRBD1 (5 bases). Trimming pared 0 bases from V and 2 bases from J, leaving 9 bases between. CDR3 size: 15 residues. Germline values: CDR1 SGHDT, CDR2 YYEEEE. The CDR3 loop is CASSLDSRAYNEQFF. The CDR3 coding sequence is TGTGCCAGCAGCTTGGATAGCAGGGCCTACAATGAGCAGTTCTTC.

The rearrangement joins TRBV23-1 to TRBJ2-1, with TRBD1 identical over 7 bases. TRBV23-1 is placed among ORFs of uncertain function. CDR3 length: 12 residues. V shed 11 bases, J shed 6 bases, and the junction held 7 bases outside the gene matches. CDR3 bases: TGCGCCCGACTACAGGGGCCCAATGAGCAGTTCTTC. Residues: CARLQGPNEQFF.

The chain has TRBV30 and TRBJ2-5; perhaps TRBD2 as D (7 bases). Per germline, CDR1 GTSNPN and CDR2 SVGIG (reference sequence). The V end was cut by 1 base, the J end by 5 bases, with 14 bases between. There are 14 residues in the CDR3. The CDR3 DNA reads as TGTGCCTGGAGTGGCGGGGGCCTGGGGGAGACCCAGTACTTC. Amino acids: CAWSGGGLGETQYF.

This clone was recorded once. The chain links TRBV5-1 to TRBJ1-1; a weak D match, TRBD1 (5 bases). The V gene's germline CDR1 is SGHRS and CDR2 YFSETQ. Trimming took 2 bases from V and 4 from J, leaving 12 bases between them. The CDR3 extends over 14 amino acids. The CDR3 nucleotides are TGCGCCAGCAGCTTTAGTCAGGGATCCACTGAAGCTTTCTTT. Amino acid sequence: CASSFSQGSTEAFF.

This chain uses TRBV28 with TRBJ2-7; no clear D gene. Trimming cost V 4 bases and J 1 base, with 8 bases left between them. There are 13 residues in the CDR3. Germline V lookup: CDR1 MDHEN, CDR2 SYDVKM. The CDR3 DNA reads as TGTGCCAGCAGTTGGCAGACTTCCTACGAGCAGTACTTC. It encodes CASSWQTSYEQYF.